These 8 T cell receptor beta chains were sequenced from one sample in a study of blood T cell repertoires in COVID-19. Generated by immunoSEQ multiplex PCR, the TCRdb table keeps only in-frame clones and is missing some. The sample shows about 240,000 clones, around four fifths of them seen only once. Sequencing was performed on peripheral blood. The receptor set was obtained from a woman in her seventies with acute or convalescent COVID-19.

V gene TRBV9 combines with J gene TRBJ2-3; TRBD2 aligns across 7 bases. CDR3 size: 16 residues. Trimming at V came to 0 bases and at J to 4 bases, leaving 8 bases not matched to a gene. The germline gives CDR1 SGDLS, CDR2 YYNGEE. The DNA of the CDR3 is TGTGCCAGCAGCGTAGGGGTAGCGGCGGGGGCAGATACGCAGTATTTT. Protein product: CASSVGVAAGADTQYF.

The chain recombines TRBV13 with TRBJ1-6, with a weak D call TRBD1 (6 bases). The V gene lost 0 bases and the J gene lost 5 bases, with 11 bases spanning the gap. Germline V CDR1 and CDR2: PRHDT, FYEKMQ (reference sequence). The CDR3 is made up of 16 amino acids. The CDR3 reads CASSLGTGRNNSPLHF. CDR3 DNA sequence: TGTGCCAGCAGCTTAGGCACAGGGAGAAATAATTCACCCCTCCACTTT.

This clone was counted a single time. This chain joins TRBV28 and TRBJ1-2, with D maybe TRBD1 (5 bases). CDR1 and CDR2 from the germline V gene are MDHEN and SYDVKM. The CDR3 contains 17 residues. V gave up 4 bases and J gave up 6 bases, with 24 bases separating them. As DNA, the CDR3 is TGTGCCAGCAGTTCTCCAGGCTCGCCTTCCGGGGGGGATGGCTACACCTTC. Translation gives CASSSPGSPSGGDGYTF.

This chain connects TRBV19 to TRBJ1-1, with 7 bases matching TRBD1. Germline CDR1 is LNHDA and CDR2 is SQIVND (reference sequence). V gave up 5 bases and J gave up 0 bases; unmatched junction bases: 9. This CDR3 comprises 16 residues. Written as DNA, the CDR3 is TGTGCCAGTAGTCCATACAGGGGATCCATGAACACTGAAGCTTTCTTT. Its translation is CASSPYRGSMNTEAFF.

In its sample, this clone was seen once. This chain links TRBV19 with TRBJ2-1; 13 bases match TRBD2. V was pared by 5 bases and J by 4 bases, with 11 bases of the junction left unmatched. Germline CDR1 reads LNHDA; CDR2 reads SQIVND (reference sequence). The CDR3 loop spans 18 amino acids. The chain's CDR3 is CASSGLAGALRGYNEQFF. The CDR3 DNA is TGTGCCAGTAGTGGACTAGCGGGGGCACTAAGGGGTTACAATGAGCAGTTCTTC.

The V gene is TRBV7-8, the J gene TRBJ1-5, with 7 bases matching TRBD1. The CDR3 is 17 residues long. Losses at the gene ends were 1 base for V and 6 bases for J; bases not matched to a gene: 12. Germline V gene lookup returns CDR1 SGHVS and CDR2 FQNEAQ. The CDR3 nucleotides are TGTGCCAGCAGCTTAGGCTTTATAGGGGGCAGGGGTCAGCCCCAGCATTTT. Translation: CASSLGFIGGRGQPQHF.

The chain is built from TRBV7-9 and TRBJ1-1, with 8 bases matching TRBD1. This CDR3 comprises 16 residues. Germline loops: CDR1 SEHNR, CDR2 FQNEAQ (reference sequence). The V and J ends lost 2 bases and 2 bases, in that order; junction bases with no gene match: 7. DNA of the CDR3: TGTGCCAGCAGCTTAATTGGACAGGGAGGTAACACTGAAGCTTTCTTT. Translated: CASSLIGQGGNTEAFF.

The chain carries TRBV28 and TRBJ1-4; D gene uncertain. The V and J ends lost 3 bases and 2 bases respectively, with 13 bases between them. The CDR3 has 16 residues. Germline loops: CDR1 MDHEN, CDR2 SYDVKM. CDR3 region: CASSLAGKRTNEKLFF. In nucleotides, the CDR3 is TGTGCCAGCAGTTTGGCGGGTAAAAGGACTAATGAAAAACTGTTTTTT.